This T cell receptor beta chain was identified during a study of liver allograft versus peripheral blood T cells. In the study overall: Recipients' peripheral blood supplied the T cell receptor repertoires against which those in transplanted livers were compared.

Broader study findings: Reportedly, the T cell receptor repertoires present inside liver allografts differed from those in peripheral blood.

This clonotype was picked up a small number of times. Its antigen is not identified. The CDR3 loop spans 14 amino acids. V dropped 4 bases and J dropped 6 bases, with 13 bases sitting between them. Germline lookup yields CDR1 SGHNT and CDR2 YYREEE (reference sequence). TCRdb independently ran MiXCR on the reads; one entry per CDR3 protein. This sample has about 11,000 distinct CDR3 sequences, with approximately 22% found just once. The chain has TRBV5-4 and TRBJ1-4; D possibly corresponds to TRBD1 (5 bases). This sequence originates from a human patient who had a liver transplant. T cells may partly derive from the graft donor. In nucleotides, the CDR3 is TGTGCCAGCAGCCTAACGGGGGGGGATGAAAAACTGTTTTTT. Amino acid sequence: CASSLTGGDEKLFF.